This TCR beta chain was sequenced during a study of CD8+CD57+ T cells in acquired aplastic anemia. Study-level results: Controls and patients did not differ significantly in CD8+ Simpson's diversity.

By flow cytometry, patients selected for sequencing had shown an expansion of CD8+CD57+ cells. Every patient was diagnosed with severe acquired aplastic anemia. In the case of this clonotype: Its antigen is unknown.

CDR1 and CDR2 from the germline V gene are SGHRS and YFSETQ. J gave up 5 bases and V 0 bases, and 3 bases lay outside the gene matches. The CDR3 extends over 14 amino acids. For CDR3 and TCR beta VDJ profiling, genomic DNA was the template used. Each CDR3 protein is one row after TCRdb ran MiXCR on the reads. The sample yields around 430,000 distinct CDR3 sequences, about a third seen once. The chain recombines TRBV5-1 with TRBJ2-7; 9 bases are shared with TRBD2. The sequencing sample was made of sorted CD4+, CD8+, or CD8+CD57+ T cells (not recorded which) from PBMCs. The receptor was derived from a human donor with aplastic anemia. The CDR3 here is CASSLEASGNEQYF. In DNA form, the CDR3 reads TGCGCCAGCAGCTTGGAAGCTAGCGGGAACGAGCAGTACTTC.